A selection of T cell receptor beta chains follows, all from one sample in a study of liver allograft versus peripheral blood T cells. TCRdb redid the calling of the reads with MiXCR, one entry per CDR3 protein. This table has about 5,300 distinct CDR3 sequences, over 15% appearing once. These receptors originate from a human patient who had a liver transplant. Part of the T cells may come from the graft donor. Both conserved end residues are part of each CDR3. The order of the fields is clone size, V gene, J gene, D gene, CDR3 protein, CDR3 DNA. A D gene is named only where the DNA matches it firmly. Rows give clone size only sometimes, using once, few, many, or a class for an expanded clone.

clone_size: medium-sized
v_call: TRBV27
j_call: TRBJ1-2
d_call: TRBD1
cdr3_aa: CASSLTGHGYTF
cdr3_nt: TGTGCCAGCAGTTTGACAGGGCATGGCTACACCTTC

clone_size: medium-sized
v_call: TRBV5-4
j_call: TRBJ2-1
d_call: TRBD2
cdr3_aa: CASSSLAGGSSYNEQFF
cdr3_nt: TGTGCCAGCAGCTCACTAGCGGGAGGGAGCTCCTACAATGAGCAGTTCTTC

clone_size: medium-sized
v_call: TRBV20-1
j_call: TRBJ2-1
d_call: TRBD2
cdr3_aa: CSARDWGGRSYNEQFF
cdr3_nt: TGCAGTGCTAGAGATTGGGGGGGTCGTTCCTACAATGAGCAGTTCTTC

clone_size: few
v_call: TRBV28
j_call: TRBJ1-1
d_call: -
cdr3_aa: CASSFGTANTEAFF
cdr3_nt: TGTGCCAGCAGTTTCGGGACCGCGAACACTGAAGCTTTCTTT

clone_size: -
v_call: TRBV28
j_call: TRBJ2-7
d_call: -
cdr3_aa: CASSPPGQGSYEQYF
cdr3_nt: TGTGCCAGCAGTCCACCGGGGCAGGGGTCCTACGAGCAGTACTTC

clone_size: few
v_call: TRBV7-2
j_call: TRBJ2-3
d_call: -
cdr3_aa: CASSRARGSSTDTQYF
cdr3_nt: TGTGCCAGCAGCCGGGCGCGTGGGTCAAGCACAGATACGCAGTATTTT

clone_size: medium-sized
v_call: TRBV10-3
j_call: TRBJ2-7
d_call: -
cdr3_aa: CAISVEDEQYF
cdr3_nt: TGTGCCATCAGTGTTGAAGACGAGCAGTACTTC

clone_size: few
v_call: TRBV12-3/TRBV12-4
j_call: TRBJ2-4
d_call: -
cdr3_aa: CASSSSVGAKNIQYF
cdr3_nt: TGTGCCAGCAGTTCTTCCGTAGGGGCCAAAAACATTCAGTACTTC

clone_size: many
v_call: TRBV18
j_call: TRBJ2-3
d_call: -
cdr3_aa: CASSPLGDTQYF
cdr3_nt: TGTGCCAGCTCACCTCTCGGAGATACGCAGTATTTT

clone_size: -
v_call: TRBV20-1
j_call: TRBJ1-1
d_call: -
cdr3_aa: CSARDRQGGTEAFF
cdr3_nt: TGCAGTGCTAGAGACCGTCAAGGGGGCACTGAAGCTTTCTTT

clone_size: -
v_call: TRBV10-1
j_call: TRBJ2-5
d_call: -
cdr3_aa: CASREGVGETQYF
cdr3_nt: TGCGCCAGCAGGGAGGGAGTGGGAGAGACCCAGTACTTC

clone_size: -
v_call: TRBV5-4
j_call: TRBJ2-7
d_call: TRBD2
cdr3_aa: CASGVGGMQSEQYF
cdr3_nt: TGTGCCAGCGGGGTCGGGGGGATGCAGTCCGAGCAGTACTTC

clone_size: -
v_call: TRBV12-3/TRBV12-4
j_call: TRBJ2-5
d_call: -
cdr3_aa: CASSLSYSQETQYF
cdr3_nt: TGTGCCAGCAGTTTGAGTTACAGTCAAGAGACCCAGTACTTC

clone_size: medium-sized
v_call: TRBV20-1
j_call: TRBJ2-7
d_call: -
cdr3_aa: CSASLRADGTYEQYF
cdr3_nt: TGCAGTGCTAGCCTCCGAGCCGACGGGACCTACGAGCAGTACTTC

clone_size: medium-sized
v_call: TRBV19
j_call: TRBJ2-7
d_call: TRBD1
cdr3_aa: CASSRTGKGAYEQYF
cdr3_nt: TGTGCCAGTAGCCGGACAGGGAAAGGGGCCTACGAGCAGTACTTC

clone_size: medium-sized
v_call: TRBV7-2
j_call: TRBJ2-1
d_call: TRBD2
cdr3_aa: CASSFPLTSGSVDEQFF
cdr3_nt: TGTGCCAGCAGCTTCCCCCTGACTAGCGGGAGTGTTGATGAGCAGTTCTTC

clone_size: medium-sized
v_call: TRBV28
j_call: TRBJ2-1
d_call: TRBD2
cdr3_aa: CASSPWTSGSILDEQFF
cdr3_nt: TGTGCCAGCAGTCCCTGGACTAGCGGGAGCATCTTGGATGAGCAGTTCTTC

clone_size: -
v_call: TRBV20-1
j_call: TRBJ2-3
d_call: -
cdr3_aa: CSARVAGSLAQYF
cdr3_nt: TGCAGTGCTAGAGTCGCTGGCTCGTTGGCGCAGTATTTT

clone_size: medium-sized
v_call: TRBV29-1
j_call: TRBJ2-7
d_call: -
cdr3_aa: CSVNTGFYEQYF
cdr3_nt: TGCAGCGTTAACACGGGGTTCTACGAGCAGTACTTC

clone_size: medium-sized
v_call: TRBV6-6
j_call: TRBJ1-6
d_call: TRBD1
cdr3_aa: CASSPRTGMVNSPLHF
cdr3_nt: TGTGCCAGCAGTCCCCGGACAGGAATGGTTAATTCACCCCTCCACTTT

clone_size: medium-sized
v_call: TRBV28
j_call: TRBJ1-6
d_call: TRBD1
cdr3_aa: CASLVGGQLLYNSPLHF
cdr3_nt: TGTGCCAGTCTAGTCGGGGGACAGTTACTTTATAATTCACCCCTCCACTTT

clone_size: medium-sized
v_call: TRBV7-2
j_call: TRBJ2-7
d_call: -
cdr3_aa: CASSYFHLDGTYEQYF
cdr3_nt: TGTGCCAGCAGCTATTTCCATCTCGACGGTACCTACGAGCAGTACTTC